The 3 T cell receptor beta chains reported below all come from one sample, sequenced in a study of control samples from healthy donors and cancer patients. Only in-frame clones appear in the TCRdb table, and some are missing; sequencing was by immunoSEQ multiplex PCR. Counted here are more than 95,000 clones, less than 90% occurring once; the ten biggest clones make up around 2%. Sequencing input: blood. These receptors were taken from a man younger than 35 in good health.

The chain recombines TRBV27 with TRBJ2-1; D unclear. Deletions cut 3 bases from V and 5 bases from J, with 8 bases between. The CDR3 is 13 amino acids. Germline assignment: CDR1 MNHEY and CDR2 SMNVEV (reference sequence). This CDR3 reads CASSFSVNNEQFF. The CDR3 bases are TGTGCCAGCAGTTTTTCGGTAAACAATGAGCAGTTCTTC.

J is TRBJ1-1 and V is TRBV6-1, with a weak D call TRBD1 (5 bases). Germline CDR1 and CDR2: MNHNS and SASEGT. The V end was cut by 1 base, the J end by 5 bases, with 14 bases between. The CDR3 has 15 residues. CDR3 residues: CASSEGVGLRTEAFF. The CDR3 nucleotides are TGTGCCAGCAGTGAAGGGGTGGGGCTACGAACTGAAGCTTTCTTT.

The rearrangement links TRBV27 to TRBJ1-6; the D gene is possibly TRBD1 (6 bases). The V end was cut by 3 bases, the J end by 8 bases, with 11 bases between. CDR3 length: 14 amino acids. Germline-derived CDR1 and CDR2 are MNHEY and SMNVEV (reference sequence). CDR3 DNA sequence: TGTGCCAGCAGTTTTTTGCAGGGGTATTCACCCCTCCACTTT. It translates to CASSFLQGYSPLHF.